The entry that follows covers one T cell receptor (beta chain) sequence. The antigen remains unidentified. The sample belongs to a study of cytomegalovirus exposure and HLA in healthy donors. Overall study findings and caveats: DRB1 had the most TCR associations and HLA-C the fewest, a later analysis found, with rates varying by HLA locus.

The PCR contained 60 Vbeta and 13 Jbeta primers. Sequencing was performed with immunoSEQ multiplex PCR; in TCRdb, only in-frame clones are kept and a portion is missing. Here the sample spans about 65,000 clones, almost 80% being singletons. The sample was PBMCs. The sequence came from a girl aged 5-17 years in good health and CMV-seropositive.

The CDR3 sequence: CASSRTAFSTEAFF. CDR3 in DNA: TGTGCCAGCAGCCGCACTGCCTTTTCCACTGAAGCTTTCTTT. The rearrangement uses TRBV6-6 and TRBJ1-1; D unresolved. Per the germline V gene, CDR1 is MNHNY and CDR2 is SVGAGI (reference sequence). This CDR3 has 14 amino acids. V gave up 6 bases and J gave up 4 bases, with 15 bases separating them.